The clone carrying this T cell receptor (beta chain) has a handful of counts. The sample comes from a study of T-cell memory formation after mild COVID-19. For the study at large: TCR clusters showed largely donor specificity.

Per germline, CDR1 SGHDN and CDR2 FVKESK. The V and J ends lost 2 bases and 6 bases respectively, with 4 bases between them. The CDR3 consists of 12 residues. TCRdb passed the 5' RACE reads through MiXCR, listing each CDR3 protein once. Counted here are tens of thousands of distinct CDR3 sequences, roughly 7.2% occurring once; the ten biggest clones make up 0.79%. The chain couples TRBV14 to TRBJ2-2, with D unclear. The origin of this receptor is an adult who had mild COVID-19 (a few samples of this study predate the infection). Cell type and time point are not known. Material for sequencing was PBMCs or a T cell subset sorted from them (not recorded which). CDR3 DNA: TGTGCCAGCAGCCAATATCCCGGGGAGCTGTTTTTT. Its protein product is CASSQYPGELFF.